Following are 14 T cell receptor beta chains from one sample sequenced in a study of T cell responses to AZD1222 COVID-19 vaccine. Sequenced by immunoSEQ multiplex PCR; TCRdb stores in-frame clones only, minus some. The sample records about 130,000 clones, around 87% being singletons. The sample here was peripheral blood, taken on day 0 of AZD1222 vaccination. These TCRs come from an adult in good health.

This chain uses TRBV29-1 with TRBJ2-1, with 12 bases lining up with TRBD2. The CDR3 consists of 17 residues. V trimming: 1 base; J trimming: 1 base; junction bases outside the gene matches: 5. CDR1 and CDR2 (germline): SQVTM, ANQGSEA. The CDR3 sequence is CSVEASGRAWSYNEQFF. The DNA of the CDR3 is TGCAGCGTTGAAGCTAGCGGGAGGGCCTGGTCCTACAATGAGCAGTTCTTC.

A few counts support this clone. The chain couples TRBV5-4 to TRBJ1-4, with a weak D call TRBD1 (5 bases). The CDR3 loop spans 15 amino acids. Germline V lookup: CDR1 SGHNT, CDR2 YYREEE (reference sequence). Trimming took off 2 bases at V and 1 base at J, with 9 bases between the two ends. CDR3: CASSFGGGTNEKLFF. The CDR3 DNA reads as TGTGCCAGCAGCTTCGGTGGGGGAACTAATGAAAAACTGTTTTTT. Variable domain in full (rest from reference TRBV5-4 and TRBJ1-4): ETGVTQSPTHLIKTRGQQVTLRCSSQSGHNTVSWYQQALGQGPQFIFQYYREEENGRGNFPPRFSGLQFPNYSSELNVNALELDDSALYLCASSFGGGTNEKLFFGSGTQLSVL.

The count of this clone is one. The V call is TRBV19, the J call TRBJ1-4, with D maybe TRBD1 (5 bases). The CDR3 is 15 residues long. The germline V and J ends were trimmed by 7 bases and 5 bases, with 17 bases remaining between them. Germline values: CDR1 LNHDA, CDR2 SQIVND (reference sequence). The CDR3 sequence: CASTPMAGGNEKLFF. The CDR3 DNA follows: TGTGCCAGTACCCCTATGGCCGGGGGGAATGAAAAACTGTTTTTT. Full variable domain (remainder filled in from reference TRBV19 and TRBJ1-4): DGGITQSPKYLFRKEGQNVTLSCEQNLNHDAMYWYRQDPGQGLRLIYYSQIVNDFQKGDIAEGYSVSREKKESFPLTVTSAQKNPTAFYLCASTPMAGGNEKLFFGSGTQLSVL.

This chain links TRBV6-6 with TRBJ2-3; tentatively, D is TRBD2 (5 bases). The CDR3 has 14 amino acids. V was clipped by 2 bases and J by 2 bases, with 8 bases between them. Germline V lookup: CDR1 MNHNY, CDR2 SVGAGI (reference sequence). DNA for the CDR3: TGTGCCAGCAGTTACGGACTTTCCACAGATACGCAGTATTTT. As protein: CASSYGLSTDTQYF.

The CDR3: CASSTRDRLTGNTIYF. As DNA, the CDR3 is TGTGCCAGCAGCACCCGGGACAGATTGACTGGAAACACCATATATTTT. The chain combines TRBV7-6 with TRBJ1-3; 7 positions match TRBD1. The CDR3 has 16 amino acids. The J segment lost 2 bases and the V segment lost 5 bases, leaving 9 bases of the junction unmatched. Germline V lookup: CDR1 SGHVS, CDR2 FNYEAQ.

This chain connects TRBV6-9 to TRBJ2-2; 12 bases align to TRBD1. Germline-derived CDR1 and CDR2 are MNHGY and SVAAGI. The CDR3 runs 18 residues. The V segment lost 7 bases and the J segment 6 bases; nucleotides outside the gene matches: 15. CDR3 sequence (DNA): TGTGCCAGCACCATCCTCACGGGACAGGGGGCCCCCCCCGGGGAGCTGTTTTTT. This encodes CASTILTGQGAPPGELFF.

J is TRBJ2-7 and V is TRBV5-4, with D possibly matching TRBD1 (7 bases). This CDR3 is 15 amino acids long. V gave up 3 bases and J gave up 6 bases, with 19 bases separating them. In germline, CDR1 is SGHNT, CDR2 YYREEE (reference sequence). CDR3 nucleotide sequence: TGTGCCAGCAGCTGGGAGACAGGGAGGAGGGGCGAGCAGTACTTC. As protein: CASSWETGRRGEQYF.

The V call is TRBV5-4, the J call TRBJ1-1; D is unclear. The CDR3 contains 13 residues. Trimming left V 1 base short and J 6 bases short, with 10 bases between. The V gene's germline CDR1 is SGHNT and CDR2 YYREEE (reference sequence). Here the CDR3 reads CASSLWQQAEAFF. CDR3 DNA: TGTGCCAGCAGCTTGTGGCAGCAAGCTGAAGCTTTCTTT.

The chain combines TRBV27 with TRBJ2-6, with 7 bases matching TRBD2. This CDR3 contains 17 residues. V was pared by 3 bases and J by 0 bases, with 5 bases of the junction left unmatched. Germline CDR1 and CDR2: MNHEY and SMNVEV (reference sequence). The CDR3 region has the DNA TGTGCCAGCAGTTTTCAGGGAGGGCACTCTGGGGCCAACGTCCTGACTTTC. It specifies CASSFQGGHSGANVLTF.

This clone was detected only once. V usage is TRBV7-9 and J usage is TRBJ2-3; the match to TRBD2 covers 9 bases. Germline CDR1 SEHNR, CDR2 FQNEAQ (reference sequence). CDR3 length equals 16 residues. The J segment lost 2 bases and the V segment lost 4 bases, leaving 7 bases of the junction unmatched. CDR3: CASSSVTSGATDTQYF. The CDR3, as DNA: TGTGCCAGCAGCTCCGTGACTAGCGGAGCCACAGATACGCAGTATTTT.

The CDR3 bases are TGTGCCAGTAGTGGGGCGGCTAGCGGGGGGGCCAGTGAGCAGTTCTTC. Amino acids: CASSGAASGGASEQFF. This chain links TRBV19 with TRBJ2-1; the match to TRBD2 covers 12 bases. Germline V gene data show CDR1 as LNHDA and CDR2 as SQIVND (reference sequence). With 5 bases clipped from V and 9 bases from J, the junction kept 11 bases outside the gene matches. This CDR3 has 16 residues.

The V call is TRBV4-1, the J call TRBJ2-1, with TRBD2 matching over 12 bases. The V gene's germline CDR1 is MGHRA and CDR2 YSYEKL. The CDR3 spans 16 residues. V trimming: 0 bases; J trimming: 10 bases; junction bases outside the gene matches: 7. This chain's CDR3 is CASSQDTASGRGEQFF. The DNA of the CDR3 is TGCGCCAGCAGCCAAGATACAGCTAGCGGGAGGGGCGAGCAGTTCTTC.

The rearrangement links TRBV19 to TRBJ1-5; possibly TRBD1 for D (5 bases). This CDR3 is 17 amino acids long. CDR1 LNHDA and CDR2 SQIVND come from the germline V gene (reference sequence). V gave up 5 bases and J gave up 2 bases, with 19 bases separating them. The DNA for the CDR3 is TGTGCCAGTAGTCCCCTAACAGGTAATTACGGCAATCAGCCCCAGCATTTT. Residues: CASSPLTGNYGNQPQHF.

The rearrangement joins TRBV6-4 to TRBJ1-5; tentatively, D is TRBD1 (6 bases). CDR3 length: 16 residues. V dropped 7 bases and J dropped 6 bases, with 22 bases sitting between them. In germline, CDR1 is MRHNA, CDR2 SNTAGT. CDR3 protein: CASNARGGGSSQPQHF. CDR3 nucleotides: TGTGCCAGCAATGCCCGAGGGGGGGGAAGTAGTCAGCCCCAGCATTTT.